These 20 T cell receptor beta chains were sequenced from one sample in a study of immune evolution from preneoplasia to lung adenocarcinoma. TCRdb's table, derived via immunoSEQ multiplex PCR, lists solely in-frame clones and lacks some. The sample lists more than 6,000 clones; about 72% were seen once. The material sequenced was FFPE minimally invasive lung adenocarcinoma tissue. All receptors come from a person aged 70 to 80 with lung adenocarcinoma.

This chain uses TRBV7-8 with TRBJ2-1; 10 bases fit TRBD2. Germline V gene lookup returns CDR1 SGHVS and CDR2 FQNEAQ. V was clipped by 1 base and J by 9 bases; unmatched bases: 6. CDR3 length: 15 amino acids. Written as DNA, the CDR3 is TGTGCCAGCAGCTTAGTTGTAGCGGGGGGCCTTGAGCAGTTCTTC. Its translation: CASSLVVAGGLEQFF.

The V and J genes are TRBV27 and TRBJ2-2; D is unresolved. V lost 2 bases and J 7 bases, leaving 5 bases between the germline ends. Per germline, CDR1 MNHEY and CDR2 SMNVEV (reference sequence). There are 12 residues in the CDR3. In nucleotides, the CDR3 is TGTGCCAGCAGTTTAAGCGTCGGGGAGCTGTTTTTT. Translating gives CASSLSVGELFF.

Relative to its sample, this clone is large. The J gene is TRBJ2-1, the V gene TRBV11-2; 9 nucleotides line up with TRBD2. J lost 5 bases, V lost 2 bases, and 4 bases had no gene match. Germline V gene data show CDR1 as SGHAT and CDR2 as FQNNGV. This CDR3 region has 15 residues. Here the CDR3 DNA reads TGTGCCAGCAGCTTACTAGCGGGAATCAACAATGAGCAGTTCTTC. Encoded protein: CASSLLAGINNEQFF.

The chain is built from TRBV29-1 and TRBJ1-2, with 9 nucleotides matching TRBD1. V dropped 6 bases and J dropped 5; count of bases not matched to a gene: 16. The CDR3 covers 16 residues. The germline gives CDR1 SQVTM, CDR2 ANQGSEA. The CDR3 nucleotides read TGCAGCGTGCCACTCTCTTCCGGGACAGGGTTGTATGGCTACACCTTC. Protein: CSVPLSSGTGLYGYTF.

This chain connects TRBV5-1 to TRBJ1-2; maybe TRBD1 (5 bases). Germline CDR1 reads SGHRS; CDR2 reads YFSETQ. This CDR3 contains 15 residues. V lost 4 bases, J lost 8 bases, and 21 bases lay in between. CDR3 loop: CASSRDGTASKGYTF. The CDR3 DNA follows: TGCGCCAGCAGCCGGGATGGGACCGCCTCGAAGGGCTACACCTTC.

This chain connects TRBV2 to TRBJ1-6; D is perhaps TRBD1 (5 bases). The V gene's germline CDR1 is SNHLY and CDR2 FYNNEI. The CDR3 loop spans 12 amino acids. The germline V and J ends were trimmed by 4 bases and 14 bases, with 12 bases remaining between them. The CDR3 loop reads CASSGQRASLHF. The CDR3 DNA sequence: TGTGCCAGCAGTGGACAGCGCGCGTCCCTCCACTTT.

The CDR3 nucleotides read TGTGCCAGCAGCTTATCAGCGGGAGGAGGGCAAGAGACCCAGTACTTC. This codes for CASSLSAGGGQETQYF. The chain links TRBV7-3 to TRBJ2-5; 9 bases are a match to TRBD2. The CDR3 loop spans 16 amino acids. V was pared by 2 bases and J by 2 bases, with 6 bases of the junction left unmatched. Germline-derived CDR1 and CDR2 are SGHTA and FQGTGA.

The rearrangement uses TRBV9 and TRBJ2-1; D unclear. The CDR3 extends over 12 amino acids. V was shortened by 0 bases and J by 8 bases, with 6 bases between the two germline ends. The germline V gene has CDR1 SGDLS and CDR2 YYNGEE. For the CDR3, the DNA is TGTGCCAGCAGCGTAGGGATCCATGAGCAGTTCTTC. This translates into CASSVGIHEQFF.

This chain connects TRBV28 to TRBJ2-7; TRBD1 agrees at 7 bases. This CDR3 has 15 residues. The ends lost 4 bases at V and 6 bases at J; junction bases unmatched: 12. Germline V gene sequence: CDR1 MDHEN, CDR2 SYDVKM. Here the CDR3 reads CASSSFLLGTAEQYF. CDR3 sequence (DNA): TGTGCCAGCAGTTCCTTTCTCTTGGGGACAGCCGAGCAGTACTTC. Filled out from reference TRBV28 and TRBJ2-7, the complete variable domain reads DVKVTQSSRYLVKRTGEKVFLECVQDMDHENMFWYRQDPGLGLRLIYFSYDVKMKEKGDIPEGYSVSREKKERFSLILESASTNQTSMYLCASSSFLLGTAEQYFGPGTRLTVT.

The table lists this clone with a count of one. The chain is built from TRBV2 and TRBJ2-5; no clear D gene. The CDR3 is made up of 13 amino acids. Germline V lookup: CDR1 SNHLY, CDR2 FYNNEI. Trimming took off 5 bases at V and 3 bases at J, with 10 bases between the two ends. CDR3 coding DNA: TGTGCCAGCAGTTACGGACGGGAAGAGACCCAGTACTTC. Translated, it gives CASSYGREETQYF.

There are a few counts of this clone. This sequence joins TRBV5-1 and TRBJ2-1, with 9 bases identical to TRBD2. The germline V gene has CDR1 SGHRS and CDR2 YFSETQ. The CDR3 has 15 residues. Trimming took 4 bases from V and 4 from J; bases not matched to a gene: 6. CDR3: CASSLVTSGYNEQFF. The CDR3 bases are TGCGCCAGCAGCCTCGTCACTAGCGGGTACAATGAGCAGTTCTTC.

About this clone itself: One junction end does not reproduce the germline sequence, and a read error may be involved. Written as DNA, the CDR3 is TGTGCCAGCTCCCCACAGGGAAACTACGAGCAGTACTTC. Residues: CASSPQGNYEQYF. The chain links TRBV18 to TRBJ2-7, with D maybe TRBD1 (6 bases). CDR1 is KGHSH and CDR2 is LQKENI in the germline V gene. The CDR3 sequence is 13 residues long.

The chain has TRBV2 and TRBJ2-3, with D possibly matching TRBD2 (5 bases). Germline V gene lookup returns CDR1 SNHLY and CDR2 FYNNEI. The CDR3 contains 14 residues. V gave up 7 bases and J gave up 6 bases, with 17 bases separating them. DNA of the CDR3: TGTGCCAGCACCTTAGGAGAGGGTGGGGATACGCAGTATTTT. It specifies CASTLGEGGDTQYF.

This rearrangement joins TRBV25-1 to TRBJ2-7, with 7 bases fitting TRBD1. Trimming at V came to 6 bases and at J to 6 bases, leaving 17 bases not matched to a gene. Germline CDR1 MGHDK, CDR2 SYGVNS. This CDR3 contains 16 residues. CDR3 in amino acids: CASRAVGGQDGSEQYF. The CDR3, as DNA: TGTGCCAGCAGGGCAGTAGGAGGACAGGATGGTTCCGAGCAGTACTTC.

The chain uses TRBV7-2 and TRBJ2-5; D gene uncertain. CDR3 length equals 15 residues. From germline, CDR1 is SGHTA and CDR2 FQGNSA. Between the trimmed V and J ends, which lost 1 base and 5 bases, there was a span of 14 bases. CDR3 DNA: TGTGCCAGCAGCTTAGAGGCCAGGTTGTGGGAGACCCAGTACTTC. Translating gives CASSLEARLWETQYF.

For the CDR3, the DNA is TGCGCCAGCACCCCACCCGGGACTAGCGGAGAGACCCAGTACTTC. This gives the protein CASTPPGTSGETQYF. The chain has TRBV5-1 and TRBJ2-5, with 11 positions matching TRBD2. Germline-derived CDR1 and CDR2 are SGHRS and YFSETQ. The V and J ends lost 6 bases and 4 bases, in that order; junction bases with no gene match: 8. The CDR3 runs 15 residues.

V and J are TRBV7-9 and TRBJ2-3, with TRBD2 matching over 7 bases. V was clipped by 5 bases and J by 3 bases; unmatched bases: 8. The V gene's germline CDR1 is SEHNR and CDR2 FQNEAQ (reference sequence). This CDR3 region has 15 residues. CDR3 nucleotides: TGTGCCAGCAGCCCCGCGGCGGGAGTGACAGATACGCAGTATTTT. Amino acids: CASSPAAGVTDTQYF.

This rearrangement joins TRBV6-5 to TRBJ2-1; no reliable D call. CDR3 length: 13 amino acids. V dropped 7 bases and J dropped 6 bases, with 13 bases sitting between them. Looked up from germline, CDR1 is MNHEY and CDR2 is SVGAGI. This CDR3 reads CASITSDFNEQFF. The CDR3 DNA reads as TGTGCCAGCATCACATCCGACTTCAATGAGCAGTTCTTC.

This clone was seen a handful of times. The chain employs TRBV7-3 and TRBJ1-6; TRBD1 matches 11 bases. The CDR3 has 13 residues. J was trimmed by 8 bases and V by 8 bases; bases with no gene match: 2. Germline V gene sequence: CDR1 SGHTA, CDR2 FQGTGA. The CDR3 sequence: CASRDRGDSPLHF. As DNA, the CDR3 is TGTGCCAGCCGGGACAGGGGGGATTCACCCCTCCACTTT. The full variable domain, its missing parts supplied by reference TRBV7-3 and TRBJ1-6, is GAGVSQTPSNKVTEKGKYVELRCDPISGHTALYWYRQSLGQGPEFLIYFQGTGAADDSGLPNDRFFAVRPEGSVSTLKIQRTERGDSAVYLCASRDRGDSPLHFGNGTRLTVT.

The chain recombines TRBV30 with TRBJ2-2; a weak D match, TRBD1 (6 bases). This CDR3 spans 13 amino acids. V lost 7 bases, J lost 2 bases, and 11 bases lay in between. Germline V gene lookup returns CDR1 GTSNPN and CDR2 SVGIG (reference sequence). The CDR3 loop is CASDSLNTGELFF. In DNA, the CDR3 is TGTGCCTCGGACAGCCTTAACACCGGGGAGCTGTTTTTT. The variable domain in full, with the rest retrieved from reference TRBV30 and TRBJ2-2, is SQTIHQWPATLVQPVGSPLSLECTVEGTSNPNLYWYRQAAGRGLQLLFYSVGIGQISSEVPQNLSASRPQDRQFILSSKKLLLSDSGFYLCASDSLNTGELFFGEGSRLTVL.